A selection of T cell receptor beta chains follows, all from one sample in a study of sequential checkpoint blockade in melanoma. Repertoires were generated with immunoSEQ multiplex PCR, while TCRdb's copy carries only in-frame clones and drops some. The sample has around 18,000 clones, 69% seen once; the top ten hold approximately 17%. This material consisted of CD8+ T cells sorted from blood (inferred from file names), taken from a patient given nivolumab and ipilimumab in sequence. The source is a human donor with melanoma. Each CDR3 is given with its conserved first and last residue. The order of the fields is J gene, clone size, V gene, D gene, CDR3 protein, CDR3 DNA. The D gene is left open where the match is weak. Only some rows state a clone size, as once, few, many or a class for expanded clones.

>TRBJ2-4|medium-sized|TRBV23-1|TRBD1
CASIATLDRDPKNIQYF
TGCGCCAGCATTGCCACCTTGGACAGGGACCCCAAAAACATTCAGTACTTC
>TRBJ1-2|-|TRBV7-2|-
CASSFREGRYGYTF
TGTGCCAGCAGCTTCAGGGAGGGTCGCTATGGCTACACCTTC
>TRBJ2-3|few|TRBV9|-
CASSVAWGADTQYF
TGTGCCAGCAGCGTAGCCTGGGGGGCAGATACGCAGTATTTT
>TRBJ2-7|-|TRBV18|-
CASSLTVWEQYF
TGTGCCAGCTCATTAACGGTCTGGGAGCAGTACTTC
>TRBJ2-7|-|TRBV7-2|-
CASSLGLASYEQYF
TGTGCCAGCAGCTTAGGTCTAGCGAGCTACGAGCAGTACTTC
>TRBJ2-2|-|TRBV27|TRBD2
CASSFAILAGHGELFF
TGTGCCAGCAGTTTTGCTATACTAGCGGGGCACGGGGAGCTGTTTTTT
>TRBJ2-7|few|TRBV11-2|TRBD2
CASSRSGAPVPSGRYEQYF
TGTGCCAGCAGCCGGTCGGGGGCCCCGGTCCCTAGCGGGAGGTACGAGCAGTACTTC
>TRBJ1-1|-|TRBV19|TRBD1
CASSMWDREAFF
TGTGCCAGTAGTATGTGGGACAGGGAAGCTTTCTTT
>TRBJ2-5|few|TRBV27|TRBD1
CASSLSGTGWGETQYF
TGTGCCAGCAGTTTATCGGGGACAGGGTGGGGAGAGACCCAGTACTTC
>TRBJ1-5|-|TRBV6-5|-
CASRGGGSNQPQHF
TGTGCCAGCAGGGGGGGAGGGAGCAATCAGCCCCAGCATTTT
>TRBJ2-5|-|TRBV25-1|-
CASNQGWETQYF
TGTGCCAGCAATCAGGGCTGGGAGACCCAGTACTTC
>TRBJ1-6|-|TRBV7-9|TRBD1
CASSSTGDPYNSPLHF
TGTGCCAGCAGCTCGACAGGGGACCCCTATAATTCACCCCTCCACTTT
>TRBJ2-7|-|TRBV19|TRBD1
CASSISQGVEQYF
TGTGCCAGTAGTATATCACAGGGGGTCGAGCAGTACTTC
>TRBJ2-7|-|TRBV4-1|TRBD2
CASSPSGTTRYEQYF
TGCGCCAGCAGTCCATCCGGGACTACCCGCTACGAGCAGTACTTC
>TRBJ1-1|-|TRBV4-1|TRBD1
CASSATGTVIVRDTEAFF
TGCGCCAGCAGCGCCACCGGGACAGTTATAGTTCGGGACACTGAAGCTTTCTTT
>TRBJ1-5|-|TRBV4-3|-
CASSQDEGNSNQPQHF
TGCGCCAGCAGCCAAGATGAGGGAAATAGCAATCAGCCCCAGCATTTT
>TRBJ1-3|-|TRBV19|TRBD1
CASSLIPGGGNTIYF
TGTGCCAGTAGCCTAATTCCAGGGGGTGGAAACACCATATATTTT
>TRBJ2-7|few|TRBV15|-
CATSTFVDEGESYEQYF
TGTGCCACCAGCACGTTTGTGGATGAGGGGGAATCCTACGAGCAGTACTTC
>TRBJ1-5|-|TRBV10-3|TRBD1
CAISDPQGARGNQPQHF
TGTGCCATCAGTGACCCTCAGGGGGCGCGGGGCAATCAGCCCCAGCATTTT
>TRBJ2-7|few|TRBV5-6|TRBD2
CASTLYGGAREQYF
TGTGCCAGCACCCTATACGGGGGGGCGAGGGAGCAGTACTTC
>TRBJ2-1|-|TRBV30|-
CAWTRINNEQFF
TGTGCCTGGACGAGGATTAACAATGAGCAGTTCTTC
>TRBJ2-2|-|TRBV5-1|TRBD2
CASSLGLAGEGAGELFF
TGCGCCAGCAGCTTAGGACTAGCGGGAGAGGGAGCCGGGGAGCTGTTTTTT
>TRBJ1-1|-|TRBV9|-
CASSVAPQEGMNTEAFF
TGTGCCAGCAGCGTAGCTCCCCAGGAGGGTATGAACACTGAAGCTTTCTTT
>TRBJ2-7|-|TRBV27|TRBD2
CASRGRGSYEQYF
TGTGCCAGCCGAGGGCGGGGGTCCTACGAGCAGTACTTC
>TRBJ2-7|-|TRBV23-1|TRBD1
CASSRPPRDREGNEQYF
TGCGCCAGCAGTCGACCCCCCCGGGACAGGGAGGGAAACGAGCAGTACTTC
>TRBJ2-7|-|TRBV6-1|TRBD1
CASCGTDSSSYEQYF
TGTGCCAGCTGTGGGACAGATTCGAGCTCCTACGAGCAGTACTTC
>TRBJ1-3|-|TRBV4-3|TRBD1
CASSQDSVGTGTGNTIYF
TGCGCCAGCAGCCAAGATTCGGTGGGGACAGGGACTGGAAACACCATATATTTT
>TRBJ2-7|-|TRBV4-1|-
CASSPTLMYEQYF
TGCGCCAGCAGCCCAACTTTAATGTACGAGCAGTACTTC
>TRBJ2-1|-|TRBV5-1|-
CASSLVSGNEQFF
TGCGCCAGCAGCTTGGTATCAGGGAATGAGCAGTTCTTC
>TRBJ1-1|-|TRBV9|TRBD1
CASSPESWTGGARSEAFF
TGTGCCAGCAGCCCAGAGAGTTGGACAGGGGGCGCGCGGAGTGAAGCTTTCTTT
>TRBJ2-1|-|TRBV9|TRBD2
CASSVGSLAGEDYNEQFF
TGTGCCAGCAGCGTAGGGTCTCTAGCGGGGGAGGACTACAATGAGCAGTTCTTC
>TRBJ2-7|-|TRBV19|TRBD2
CASSPGGAGVYEQYF
TGTGCCAGTAGTCCCGGGGGGGCCGGGGTCTACGAGCAGTACTTC
>TRBJ2-5|-|TRBV4-2|TRBD2
CASSGSSKRGTFWEQYF
TGTGCCAGCAGCGGGTCCTCGAAGCGGGGGACTTTCTGGGAGCAGTACTTC
>TRBJ1-1|-|TRBV4-3|-
CASSQDQGRTEAFF
TGCGCCAGCAGCCAAGATCAGGGTAGGACTGAAGCTTTCTTT
>TRBJ2-1|-|TRBV5-6|-
CASSRGISRVNEQFF
TGTGCCAGCAGCCGGGGGATTAGCCGGGTCAATGAGCAGTTCTTC
>TRBJ2-2|-|TRBV27|TRBD1
CASSKIGTGVRGGELFF
TGTGCCAGCAGTAAGATTGGGACAGGGGTACGCGGCGGGGAGCTGTTTTTT
>TRBJ2-1|-|TRBV7-9|-
CASSLPWSGLDEQFF
TGTGCCAGCAGCTTACCCTGGTCAGGGCTTGATGAGCAGTTCTTC
>TRBJ2-1|-|TRBV12-5|TRBD2
CASGSAGGPRNEQFF
TGTGCTAGTGGTTCCGCGGGAGGGCCGAGGAATGAGCAGTTCTTC
>TRBJ2-7|-|TRBV2|-
CASMADSYEQYF
TGTGCCAGCATGGCGGACTCCTACGAGCAGTACTTC
>TRBJ2-1|-|TRBV7-3|-
CASSIGPRESSYNEQFF
TGTGCCAGCAGCATAGGCCCCCGGGAGAGCTCCTACAATGAGCAGTTCTTC
>TRBJ2-7|medium-sized|TRBV5-8|TRBD1
CASSLRWGTGPREQYF
TGTGCCAGCAGCTTGCGGTGGGGGACAGGTCCTCGGGAGCAGTACTTC
>TRBJ2-1|-|TRBV7-6|TRBD2
CASSVKRPGLAGDHNEQFF
TGTGCCAGCAGCGTAAAAAGGCCGGGACTAGCGGGAGACCACAATGAGCAGTTCTTC
>TRBJ2-2|once|TRBV6-4|-
CASSRGQTGELFF
TGTGCCAGCAGTCGAGGACAAACCGGGGAGCTGTTTTTT
>TRBJ2-1|-|TRBV9|TRBD1
CASSAQGYNEQFF
TGTGCCAGCAGCGCACAGGGGTACAATGAGCAGTTCTTC
>TRBJ2-7|-|TRBV4-1|TRBD1
CASSQVDRSYEQYF
TGCGCCAGCAGCCAAGTGGACAGGAGTTACGAGCAGTACTTC